These T cell receptor beta chains were read from a single sample in a study of blood T cell repertoires in COVID-19. The assay was immunoSEQ multiplex PCR, and TCRdb's table has in-frame clones only and misses some. The data hold roughly 150,000 clones, with around nine tenths observed a single time. Sequenced sample: peripheral blood. The receptors were gathered from a woman between 70 and 85 years old with COVID-19, enrolled during active disease. Both conserved end residues are part of each CDR3. D genes are given only for firm matches. Some rows have no size entry. The others give once, few or many, or a class for an expanded clone.

v_call	clone_size	d_call	j_call	cdr3_nt	cdr3_aa
TRBV5-5	NA	TRBD2	TRBJ2-7	TGTGCCAGCAGTCCTGCGGGGGGGCTTGGGTACGAGCAGTACTTC	CASSPAGGLGYEQYF
TRBV2	NA	TRBD1	TRBJ1-5	TGTGCCAGCAGTGAAAGGGAAGGGGGCGAGCCTTATAGCAATCAGCCCCAGCATTTT	CASSEREGGEPYSNQPQHF
TRBV7-2	NA	TRBD2	TRBJ2-7	TGTGCCAGCAGCTTAAGTGCTAGCGGGACCCACGAGCAGTACTTC	CASSLSASGTHEQYF
TRBV19	NA	TRBD1	TRBJ1-6	TGTGCCAGTAATTCGGGGACAGGGTGGTCACCCCTCCACTTT	CASNSGTGWSPLHF
TRBV11-2	NA	TRBD1	TRBJ1-6	TGTGCCAGCAGCCTATACAGGGGGATGGGATCACCCCTCCACTTT	CASSLYRGMGSPLHF
TRBV18	NA	NA	TRBJ1-4	TGTGCCAGCTCAACCAGCTCAACAGGCTCGGGGGGGGAAAAACTGTTTTTT	CASSTSSTGSGGEKLFF
TRBV5-1	NA	NA	TRBJ1-2	TGCGCCAGCAGCTTAGGCAGGGTTGGGGCTACTTCTAACTATGGCTACACCTTC	CASSLGRVGATSNYGYTF
TRBV28	NA	NA	TRBJ1-3	TGTGCCAGCAGTTTAGGGGGGGTTGGAAACACCATATATTTT	CASSLGGVGNTIYF
TRBV28	NA	NA	TRBJ1-3	TGTGCCAGCAGTTTAGGCGGTGGAAACACCATATATTTT	CASSLGGGNTIYF
TRBV28	NA	NA	TRBJ2-3	TGTGCCAGCAGTGGCCCTCTGTGGAGGGGGCGAACAGATACGCAGTATTTT	CASSGPLWRGRTDTQYF
TRBV5-1	NA	NA	TRBJ2-3	TGCGCCAGCAGCTTGATCGTGGTTACTGGCACAGATACGCAGTATTTT	CASSLIVVTGTDTQYF
TRBV28	NA	TRBD1	TRBJ1-2	TGTGCCAGCAGTCTTCAGGGGGCCAAAGATGGCTACACCTTC	CASSLQGAKDGYTF
TRBV11-2	NA	NA	TRBJ2-5	TGTGCCAGCAGGATGGAGGGGGAGACCCAGTACTTC	CASRMEGETQYF
TRBV6-2/TRBV6-3	NA	NA	TRBJ2-2	TGTGCCAGCAGTTACATAAGGGGGGGGAACACCGGGGAGCTGTTTTTT	CASSYIRGGNTGELFF
TRBV28	once	NA	TRBJ1-5	TGTGCCAGCATTTCGGGAAATCAGCCCCAGCATTTT	CASISGNQPQHF
TRBV9	NA	NA	TRBJ2-1	TGTGCCAGCAGCGTAGGCGGCCTAGATTACAATGAGCAGTTCTTC	CASSVGGLDYNEQFF
TRBV10-1	NA	NA	TRBJ1-5	TGCGCCAGCAGTGAGTGCCGAACAGGGTTTATTTGCCAGCCCCAGCATTTT	CASSECRTGFICQPQHF
TRBV7-2	NA	NA	TRBJ2-3	TGTGCCAGCAGCTTAGACTCCAGCACAGATACGCAGTATTTT	CASSLDSSTDTQYF
TRBV12-3/TRBV12-4	few	TRBD1	TRBJ1-2	TGTGCCAGCAGTTTACAGGGGGCGGGCGGCTACACCTTC	CASSLQGAGGYTF
TRBV27	NA	NA	TRBJ2-6	TGTGCCAGCAGTTTATCCCCAGCCAACGTCCTGACTTTC	CASSLSPANVLTF
TRBV11-3	NA	TRBD1	TRBJ2-2	TGTGCCAGCAGCCCACAGACAGGGACCGGGGAGCTGTTTTTT	CASSPQTGTGELFF
TRBV28	NA	NA	TRBJ1-5	TGTGCCAGCAGTTCGGGGGGAAATCAGCCCCAGCATTTT	CASSSGGNQPQHF
TRBV7-2	NA	NA	TRBJ1-5	TGTGCCAGCAGGAAAGCGGTACAGGGACGGGTTGGTCAGCCCCAGCATTTT	CASRKAVQGRVGQPQHF
TRBV18	NA	NA	TRBJ1-5	TGTGCCAGCTCACCAGGGGCCGGCGGCAATCAGCCCCAGCATTTT	CASSPGAGGNQPQHF
TRBV7-9	NA	NA	TRBJ1-2	TGTGCCAGCATGCAGGGTACTAACTATGGCTACACCTTC	CASMQGTNYGYTF